These T cell receptor beta chains were read from a single sample in a study of blood T cell repertoires in COVID-19. Here immunoSEQ multiplex PCR was the method, and the copy in TCRdb shows in-frame clones only, minus some. The repertoire holds around 93,000 clones, with about 75% as singletons. The sample comprised peripheral blood. These receptors were taken from a woman older than 75 with acute or convalescent COVID-19. Each CDR3 is given with its conserved first and last residue. The order of the fields is J gene, clone size, V gene, D gene, CDR3 DNA, CDR3 protein. D genes are given only for firm matches. Some rows have no size entry. The others give once, few or many, or a class for an expanded clone.

J gene: TRBJ1-2; clone size: .; V gene: TRBV6-6; D gene: .; CDR3 DNA: TGTGCCAGCAGTCCGACGGGAGGGGGTTTTGGCTACACCTTC; CDR3 protein: CASSPTGGGFGYTF
J gene: TRBJ1-6; clone size: .; V gene: TRBV7-2; D gene: TRBD1; CDR3 DNA: TGTGCCAGCAGCTCTCTGGACAGGGGACGGAATTCACCCCTCCACTTT; CDR3 protein: CASSSLDRGRNSPLHF
J gene: TRBJ1-2; clone size: .; V gene: TRBV5-1; D gene: TRBD1; CDR3 DNA: TGCGCCAGCAGCTCCATGGACAGGGAGGGCTACACCTTC; CDR3 protein: CASSSMDREGYTF
J gene: TRBJ1-1; clone size: .; V gene: TRBV27; D gene: .; CDR3 DNA: TGTGCCAGCGGGCCCCACACACACAGGGAAAAAGCTGAAGCTTTCTTT; CDR3 protein: CASGPHTHREKAEAFF
J gene: TRBJ1-6; clone size: .; V gene: TRBV5-6; D gene: .; CDR3 DNA: TGTGCCAGCAGCTTTTACAGGATGGGCGGGGAGTATAATTCACCCCTCCACTTT; CDR3 protein: CASSFYRMGGEYNSPLHF
J gene: TRBJ1-2; clone size: .; V gene: TRBV5-6; D gene: TRBD1; CDR3 DNA: TGTGCCAGCAGCTTGAAGGGACAGGACTATGGCTACACCTTC; CDR3 protein: CASSLKGQDYGYTF
J gene: TRBJ1-1; clone size: .; V gene: TRBV2; D gene: .; CDR3 DNA: TGTGCCAGCAGTTCTGTTCCGAACACTGAAGCTTTCTTT; CDR3 protein: CASSSVPNTEAFF
J gene: TRBJ2-5; clone size: .; V gene: TRBV5-6; D gene: .; CDR3 DNA: TGTGCCAGCAGCTTGGACTTAATTAAGGGGGAGACCCAGTACTTC; CDR3 protein: CASSLDLIKGETQYF
J gene: TRBJ2-1; clone size: .; V gene: TRBV12-3/TRBV12-4; D gene: .; CDR3 DNA: TGTGCCAGCAGCCTGACAGGACACAATGAGCAGTTCTTC; CDR3 protein: CASSLTGHNEQFF
J gene: TRBJ1-3; clone size: .; V gene: TRBV6-5; D gene: TRBD1; CDR3 DNA: TGTGCCACGGGCGGAGGGGGCAGTGGAAACACCATATATTTT; CDR3 protein: CATGGGGSGNTIYF
J gene: TRBJ1-1; clone size: .; V gene: TRBV7-9; D gene: TRBD1; CDR3 DNA: TGTGCCAGCAGCTCCCGGACAGGAGGAACTGAAGCTTTCTTT; CDR3 protein: CASSSRTGGTEAFF
J gene: TRBJ2-3; clone size: .; V gene: TRBV7-2; D gene: .; CDR3 DNA: TGTGCCAGCAGCCCCCAGGCGATTCGGGGGGCTGGCGACACAGATACGCAGTATTTT; CDR3 protein: CASSPQAIRGAGDTDTQYF
J gene: TRBJ1-2; clone size: .; V gene: TRBV5-4; D gene: TRBD1; CDR3 DNA: TGTGCCAGCAGCCCCCGGACAGGGTATGAGGGCTACACCTTC; CDR3 protein: CASSPRTGYEGYTF
J gene: TRBJ2-5; clone size: few; V gene: TRBV5-4; D gene: .; CDR3 DNA: TGTGCCAGCAGCCGACAGAACCAAGAGACCCAGTACTTC; CDR3 protein: CASSRQNQETQYF
J gene: TRBJ2-1; clone size: few; V gene: TRBV28; D gene: TRBD2; CDR3 DNA: TGTGCCAGCAGTAGAGGGGCTAGCGGGAACAATGAGCAGTTCTTC; CDR3 protein: CASSRGASGNNEQFF
J gene: TRBJ1-4; clone size: once; V gene: TRBV28; D gene: .; CDR3 DNA: TGTGCCAGCAGGTCGGGGGGACGGACGAATGAAAAACTGTTTTTT; CDR3 protein: CASRSGGRTNEKLFF
J gene: TRBJ2-5; clone size: .; V gene: TRBV7-2; D gene: .; CDR3 DNA: TGTGCCAGCAGCTTAATAGGCAGGGTTTCAGGAGAGACCCAGTACTTC; CDR3 protein: CASSLIGRVSGETQYF
J gene: TRBJ2-7; clone size: many; V gene: TRBV3-1/TRBV3-2; D gene: TRBD2; CDR3 DNA: TGTGCCAGCAGCCGCGGCGGGACTAGAAGGGGGAGTGGCGAGCAGTACTTC; CDR3 protein: CASSRGGTRRGSGEQYF
J gene: TRBJ2-3; clone size: .; V gene: TRBV11-2; D gene: .; CDR3 DNA: TGTGCCAGCAGCTTAGATCTGGGAGTACACACAGATACGCAGTATTTT; CDR3 protein: CASSLDLGVHTDTQYF
J gene: TRBJ2-2; clone size: .; V gene: TRBV2; D gene: TRBD1; CDR3 DNA: TGTGCCAGCAGGGGGACAGCGTCTACCGGGGAGCTGTTTTTT; CDR3 protein: CASRGTASTGELFF
J gene: TRBJ2-2; clone size: .; V gene: TRBV7-2; D gene: TRBD2; CDR3 DNA: TGTGCCAGCAGCTTAGTAGCGGGGACCGGGGAGCTGTTTTTT; CDR3 protein: CASSLVAGTGELFF
J gene: TRBJ1-4; clone size: .; V gene: TRBV29-1; D gene: TRBD1; CDR3 DNA: TGCAGCGGAAGACAGGGGGTAGATGAAAAACTGTTTTTT; CDR3 protein: CSGRQGVDEKLFF
J gene: TRBJ2-1; clone size: .; V gene: TRBV7-9; D gene: .; CDR3 DNA: TGTGCCAGCAGCTTATCAGGGCCTGAGCAGTTCTTC; CDR3 protein: CASSLSGPEQFF
J gene: TRBJ2-2; clone size: .; V gene: TRBV11-2; D gene: TRBD2; CDR3 DNA: TGTGCCAGCAGCTTAGGGCCTAGCGGGACGGGGGAACCCGGGGAGCTGTTTTTT; CDR3 protein: CASSLGPSGTGEPGELFF
J gene: TRBJ2-4; clone size: .; V gene: TRBV16; D gene: TRBD1; CDR3 DNA: TGTGCCAGCAGCCAATCTGGGACAGGGGAAAACATTCAGTACTTC; CDR3 protein: CASSQSGTGENIQYF
J gene: TRBJ2-7; clone size: .; V gene: TRBV19; D gene: .; CDR3 DNA: TGTGCCAGTAGTATAGTTAGCCCCTCGGTGGGGAGGACGGACGAGCAGTACTTC; CDR3 protein: CASSIVSPSVGRTDEQYF
J gene: TRBJ2-5; clone size: once; V gene: TRBV11-2; D gene: TRBD2; CDR3 DNA: TGTGCCAGCAGCTCGCGGGGGACCGGGAAAGAGACCCAGTACTTC; CDR3 protein: CASSSRGTGKETQYF
J gene: TRBJ2-1; clone size: .; V gene: TRBV6-4; D gene: TRBD2; CDR3 DNA: TGTGCCAGCAGTGAGGGAGCGGGGAGCTGGGAGCAGTTCTTC; CDR3 protein: CASSEGAGSWEQFF
J gene: TRBJ1-3; clone size: .; V gene: TRBV11-2; D gene: .; CDR3 DNA: TGTGCCAGCAGCTTAGATCAGGTTGGAAACACCATATATTTT; CDR3 protein: CASSLDQVGNTIYF
J gene: TRBJ1-2; clone size: once; V gene: TRBV9; D gene: .; CDR3 DNA: TGTGCCAGCAGCGTAGGGGCGGGGAAGTCTAACTATGGCTACACCTTC; CDR3 protein: CASSVGAGKSNYGYTF
J gene: TRBJ1-4; clone size: .; V gene: TRBV4-2; D gene: TRBD1; CDR3 DNA: TGTGCCAGCAGCCACCAGACAGGGCGACTTAATGAAAAACTGTTTTTT; CDR3 protein: CASSHQTGRLNEKLFF
J gene: TRBJ2-4; clone size: .; V gene: TRBV3-1/TRBV3-2; D gene: TRBD2; CDR3 DNA: TGTGCCAGCAGCCAGGGGGAGGGGACCGGGGCGTACTTC; CDR3 protein: CASSQGEGTGAYF
J gene: TRBJ1-5; clone size: .; V gene: TRBV19; D gene: TRBD1; CDR3 DNA: TGTGCCAGTAGTACCCCAGTGGACAGGGGCGGGGGAAGGCAGCCCCAGCATTTT; CDR3 protein: CASSTPVDRGGGRQPQHF
J gene: TRBJ2-2; clone size: once; V gene: TRBV4-2; D gene: TRBD1; CDR3 DNA: TGTGCCAGCAGCCAAGAGGGGACAGGTCCCCCCGGGGAGCTGTTTTTT; CDR3 protein: CASSQEGTGPPGELFF
J gene: TRBJ1-1; clone size: .; V gene: TRBV7-9; D gene: .; CDR3 DNA: TGTGCCAGCAGCTTCAATCAGGGTAACACTGAAGCTTTCTTT; CDR3 protein: CASSFNQGNTEAFF
J gene: TRBJ2-5; clone size: .; V gene: TRBV9; D gene: .; CDR3 DNA: TGTGCCAGCAGCGCAGGGATCCAAGAGACCCAGTACTTC; CDR3 protein: CASSAGIQETQYF
J gene: TRBJ2-1; clone size: few; V gene: TRBV5-8; D gene: TRBD2; CDR3 DNA: TGTGCCAGCAGCTTGAAATTGGGACTAGCGGGAGTAAATGAGCAGTTCTTC; CDR3 protein: CASSLKLGLAGVNEQFF
J gene: TRBJ2-2; clone size: .; V gene: TRBV3-1/TRBV3-2; D gene: .; CDR3 DNA: TGTGCCAGCAGCCAAGATCGGGGGTACACCGGGGAGCTGTTTTTT; CDR3 protein: CASSQDRGYTGELFF
J gene: TRBJ1-5; clone size: .; V gene: TRBV28; D gene: .; CDR3 DNA: TGTGCCAGCAGTGTCCAACAGGGCGGAAGTCAGCCCCAGCATTTT; CDR3 protein: CASSVQQGGSQPQHF
J gene: TRBJ2-1; clone size: .; V gene: TRBV19; D gene: .; CDR3 DNA: TGTGCCAGTACTCTAAGGGGGGGCTACAATGAGCAGTTCTTC; CDR3 protein: CASTLRGGYNEQFF
J gene: TRBJ2-7; clone size: .; V gene: TRBV6-5; D gene: TRBD1; CDR3 DNA: TGTGCCAGCAGTTACCGGGACAGGGACTACGAGCAGTACTTC; CDR3 protein: CASSYRDRDYEQYF
J gene: TRBJ1-2; clone size: .; V gene: TRBV9; D gene: TRBD1; CDR3 DNA: TGTGCCAGCAGCGTAGAGGCAGGGGGCTGGTATGGCTACACCTTC; CDR3 protein: CASSVEAGGWYGYTF
J gene: TRBJ2-5; clone size: .; V gene: TRBV5-4; D gene: TRBD2; CDR3 DNA: TGTGCCAGCAGCTTTAGCGGGACCCGGGGAGAGACCCAGTACTTC; CDR3 protein: CASSFSGTRGETQYF
J gene: TRBJ2-2; clone size: .; V gene: TRBV28; D gene: .; CDR3 DNA: TGTGCCAGCAGTGACGGAGCCTTAGGGGAGCTGTTTTTT; CDR3 protein: CASSDGALGELFF
J gene: TRBJ2-7; clone size: .; V gene: TRBV29-1; D gene: TRBD1; CDR3 DNA: TGCAGCGTTGAAGATCCGGACAGGGGGCTCTACGAGCAGTACTTC; CDR3 protein: CSVEDPDRGLYEQYF
J gene: TRBJ2-1; clone size: .; V gene: TRBV7-6; D gene: TRBD2; CDR3 DNA: TGTGCCAGCAGCCCCACCTGGGCGGGAGTTGGCTACAATGAGCAGTTCTTC; CDR3 protein: CASSPTWAGVGYNEQFF
J gene: TRBJ2-4; clone size: .; V gene: TRBV11-3; D gene: TRBD1; CDR3 DNA: TGTGCCAGCAGCCGGGGACAGGGAAGGGGCAAAAACATTCAGTACTTC; CDR3 protein: CASSRGQGRGKNIQYF
J gene: TRBJ1-1; clone size: .; V gene: TRBV7-9; D gene: TRBD1; CDR3 DNA: TGTGCCAGCAGCTTAGCGCTTGAGACAGGGGAGGCTGAAGCTTTCTTT; CDR3 protein: CASSLALETGEAEAFF
J gene: TRBJ2-1; clone size: .; V gene: TRBV9; D gene: TRBD2; CDR3 DNA: TGTGCCAGAAGATATGCGGGGGGCAGGGATGAGCAGTTCTTC; CDR3 protein: CARRYAGGRDEQFF
J gene: TRBJ2-5; clone size: few; V gene: TRBV6-2/TRBV6-3; D gene: TRBD2; CDR3 DNA: TGTGCCAGCAGTTCGACTAGCGGGGGGACCCAGTACTTC; CDR3 protein: CASSSTSGGTQYF
J gene: TRBJ2-7; clone size: .; V gene: TRBV19; D gene: .; CDR3 DNA: TGTGCCAGTAGTGCCCTTTGGACAGCACTCTACGAGCAGTACTTC; CDR3 protein: CASSALWTALYEQYF
J gene: TRBJ2-3; clone size: .; V gene: TRBV6-2/TRBV6-3; D gene: TRBD1; CDR3 DNA: TGTGCCAGCAGTTCAGGCCGGGACAGGCCCACAGATACGCAGTATTTT; CDR3 protein: CASSSGRDRPTDTQYF
J gene: TRBJ1-6; clone size: .; V gene: TRBV5-4; D gene: TRBD1; CDR3 DNA: TGTGCCAGCAGCCAAGGTCAGACAGGGAGATATTCACCCCTCCACTTT; CDR3 protein: CASSQGQTGRYSPLHF
J gene: TRBJ2-1; clone size: .; V gene: TRBV7-2; D gene: TRBD2; CDR3 DNA: TGTGCCAGCAGCAGACAGGCGGGGGGTACCTACAATGAGCAGTTCTTC; CDR3 protein: CASSRQAGGTYNEQFF
J gene: TRBJ1-3; clone size: .; V gene: TRBV6-5; D gene: .; CDR3 DNA: TGTGCCAGCAGTTACTCGATAGGGGGTGCGGGAAACACCATATATTTT; CDR3 protein: CASSYSIGGAGNTIYF